This is a list of T cell receptor beta chains from one sample in a study of CD8 T cells in ankylosing spondylitis. One entry per CDR3 protein results from TCRdb running MiXCR on the 5' RACE reads. This table holds 800,000 to 900,000 distinct CDR3 sequences, roughly 12% found once. Sample: blood, either unsorted or a sorted T cell fraction (not recorded which). All receptors derive from a male donor with ankylosing spondylitis. CDR3s include the opening cysteine and the closing phenylalanine or tryptophan. D genes are given only for firm matches. Size is stated for part of the rows, as once, few or many counts, or as a class when the clone is expanded.

J	size	D	V	CDR3	DNA
TRBJ2-3	.	.	TRBV5-1	CASSLFIQGTDTQYF	TGCGCCAGCAGCTTGTTCATCCAGGGCACAGATACGCAGTATTTT
TRBJ2-3	.	.	TRBV11-2	CASSPPGSRDTQYF	TGTGCCAGCAGCCCTCCTGGGTCAAGGGATACGCAGTATTTT
TRBJ2-1	.	TRBD2	TRBV5-4	CASSLELAGFNEQFF	TGTGCCAGCAGCTTGGAACTAGCGGGGTTCAATGAGCAGTTCTTC
TRBJ1-5	few	.	TRBV7-2	CASSPRFSENQPQHF	TGTGCCAGCAGCCCTCGGTTCAGCGAAAATCAGCCCCAGCATTTT
TRBJ1-2	many	TRBD1	TRBV28	CASSLQGAVGYTF	TGTGCCAGCAGTCTCCAGGGGGCTGTTGGCTACACCTTC
TRBJ2-5	few	.	TRBV6-2/TRBV6-3	CASSTRGVRRETQYF	TGTGCCAGCAGTACGCGGGGCGTGCGAAGAGAGACCCAGTACTTC
TRBJ1-3	few	.	TRBV6-1	CASSPDGLSGNTIYF	TGTGCCAGCAGCCCCGACGGACTCTCTGGAAACACCATATATTTT
TRBJ2-5	few	TRBD2	TRBV7-2	CASSSTRLAKETQYF	TGTGCCAGCAGCTCCACACGACTAGCGAAAGAGACCCAGTACTTC
TRBJ2-2	.	.	TRBV7-7	CASSTTDHGEDGELFF	TGTGCTAGCAGCACAACGGACCACGGCGAGGACGGGGAGCTGTTTTTT
TRBJ2-3	few	.	TRBV6-2/TRBV6-3	CASSFTVWGSQTDTQYF	TGTGCCAGCAGTTTCACCGTTTGGGGAAGTCAGACAGATACGCAGTATTTT
TRBJ1-3	many	.	TRBV7-9	CASSLNTGNTIYF	TGTGCCAGCAGCTTAAATACCGGAAACACCATATATTTT
TRBJ2-7	.	.	TRBV30	CAWRARSYEQYF	TGTGCCTGGCGGGCCCGGTCCTACGAGCAGTACTTC
TRBJ1-2	few	.	TRBV7-9	CASSLGGRFTF	TGTGCCAGCAGCCTTGGGGGGAGGTTCACCTTC
TRBJ1-5	few	.	TRBV20-1	CSAARYSNQPQHF	TGCAGTGCTGCCCGGTATAGCAATCAGCCCCAGCATTTT
TRBJ2-4	many	.	TRBV24-1	CATSDASGTAKNIQYF	TGTGCCACCAGTGATGCATCCGGGACAGCCAAAAACATTCAGTACTTC
TRBJ2-5	.	TRBD1	TRBV5-1	CASTQTGGQETQYF	TGCGCCAGCACCCAGACAGGGGGGCAAGAGACCCAGTACTTC
TRBJ2-1	.	.	TRBV6-5	CASTWSDSSSYNEQFF	TGTGCCAGCACTTGGTCTGACAGTAGCTCCTACAATGAGCAGTTCTTC
TRBJ2-2	many	.	TRBV20-1	CSARDRRGELFF	TGCAGTGCTAGAGATAGACGCGGGGAGCTGTTTTTT
TRBJ2-5	few	TRBD1	TRBV28	CASSFNPGTGGQETQYF	TGTGCCAGCAGTTTTAACCCAGGGACAGGGGGCCAGGAGACCCAGTACTTC
TRBJ2-7	.	.	TRBV6-6	CASSYPLKDEQYF	TGTGCCAGCAGTTACCCTCTAAAAGACGAGCAGTACTTC